These 8 T cell receptor beta chains share one sample of origin, sequenced in a study of T cells in Graves' hyperthyroidism and ophthalmopathy. There were TCR beta CDR3 regions amplified from RNA transcripts. HTBI primers were employed in a first-round RT-PCR of the TCR CDR3. TCRdb redid the calling of the multiplex PCR reads with MiXCR, one entry per CDR3 protein. This table holds approximately 300,000 distinct CDR3 sequences, roughly 15% found once. Specimen: blood. The receptors shown here come from a man aged 25 to 40 with Graves' hyperthyroidism.

The CDR3 sequence is CASSWTGADYGYTF. The CDR3, as DNA: TGTGCCAGCAGCTGGACAGGGGCCGACTATGGCTACACCTTC. This chain connects TRBV6-1 to TRBJ1-2; 9 bases match TRBD1. This CDR3 is 14 amino acids long. Germline CDR1 reads MNHNS; CDR2 reads SASEGT. The trim removed 6 bases at V and 3 bases at J, leaving 5 bases unmatched.

The chain employs TRBV7-3 and TRBJ2-1; D is perhaps TRBD2 (7 bases). The V and J ends lost 4 bases and 1 base respectively, with 17 bases between them. Germline loops: CDR1 SGHTA, CDR2 FQGTGA. This CDR3 is 17 amino acids long. The CDR3: CASSSLGGASSYNEQFF. CDR3 sequence (DNA): TGTGCCAGCAGCTCGCTGGGGGGGGCGAGTTCCTACAATGAGCAGTTCTTC.

This chain links TRBV7-9 with TRBJ2-7; TRBD2 matches 8 bases. Germline V gene sequence: CDR1 SEHNR, CDR2 FQNEAQ (reference sequence). The V and J ends lost 7 bases and 5 bases, in that order; junction bases with no gene match: 10. The CDR3 extends over 14 amino acids. The CDR3 nucleotides read TGTGCCAGCATCCGGGCGGGGACTAGTGACGAGCAGTACTTC. Its translation is CASIRAGTSDEQYF.

The chain links TRBV20-1 to TRBJ2-5, with D possibly TRBD2 on 7 matching bases. Per the germline V gene, CDR1 is DFQATT and CDR2 is SNEGSKA (reference sequence). Trimming removed 0 bases at V and 14 bases at J, with 22 bases between. CDR3 length: 14 residues. The CDR3 DNA sequence: TGCAGTGCTAGAGATCGGGGGGCAGTGGGGAGGGGTTACTTC. Encoded protein: CSARDRGAVGRGYF.

This clonotype came up a few times. This chain joins TRBV14 and TRBJ2-7, with 8 bases identical to TRBD2. V lost 1 base and J lost 3; bases outside the gene matches: 8. CDR3 length equals 16 residues. CDR1 SGHDN and CDR2 FVKESK come from the germline V gene. CDR3 protein: CASSQGPGLGDYEQYF. The DNA of the CDR3 is TGTGCCAGCAGCCAAGGCCCGGGACTAGGAGACTACGAGCAGTACTTC.

This clonotype was picked up many times. CDR3 DNA sequence: TGTGCCAGCAGTAATGTGGTGGATACGCAGTATTTT. Translating gives CASSNVVDTQYF. This chain joins TRBV2 and TRBJ2-3; D is uncertain. V was shortened by 5 bases and J by 6 bases, with 9 bases between the two germline ends. Per the germline V gene, CDR1 is SNHLY and CDR2 is FYNNEI. This CDR3 region has 12 residues. Filled out from reference TRBV2 and TRBJ2-3, the complete variable domain reads EPEVTQTPSHQVTQMGQEVILRCVPISNHLYFYWYRQILGQKVEFLVSFYNNEISEKSEIFDDQFSVERPDGSNFTLKIRSTKLEDSAMYFCASSNVVDTQYFGPGTRLTVL.

A few counts support this clonotype. This could be a read error, since a much larger clone is one nucleotide away. No conserved phenylalanine or tryptophan is present at the end of the CDR3, so a read error is the likely explanation. V gene TRBV12-3 or TRBV12-4 combines with J gene TRBJ1-1; 8 positions match TRBD1. The V segment lost 6 bases and the J segment 4 bases; nucleotides outside the gene matches: 7. CDR3 length: 14 residues. CDR3 in DNA: TGTGCCAGCAGCCCCGGACAGGGTGCCACTGAAGCTTTCCTT. Protein product: CASSPGQGATEAFL.

The chain employs TRBV4-1 and TRBJ2-1; D is uncertain. Per germline, CDR1 MGHRA and CDR2 YSYEKL. Trimming pared 3 bases from V and 9 bases from J, leaving 6 bases between. This CDR3 has 11 amino acids. The CDR3 DNA follows: TGCGCCAGCAGCCAGGGTATTGAGCAGTTCTTC. Protein product: CASSQGIEQFF.